The present T cell receptor (beta chain) was sequenced within a study of blood T cell repertoires in COVID-19 (TCRdb year 2020). About the full investigation: Samples from collaborators originated in the United States, Italy and Spain and spanned both the acute and convalescent phases of COVID-19. Sample metadata almost always included a de-identified subject ID, COVID-19 status, age in years and sex. Where available, HLA class I and class II types were obtained from metadata supplied by the sample provider rather than from assay-based typing. The prospective study material was composed of cDNA or gDNA derived from T cells, B-cell-depleted T cells, or PBMCs. Samples came from the ongoing ImmuneRACE study (first 160 participants) plus 1,254 subjects from 6 global collaborators. The dataset comprised deeply sampled blood TCRbeta repertoires from subjects exposed to, actively infected with, or recovered from COVID-19. A freely available public database, intended as a resource for researchers studying the immune response to SARS-CoV-2, is where the repertoires were released.

From the germline V gene (reference sequence), CDR1 is SEHNR and CDR2 is FQNEAQ. The CDR3 measures 18 amino acids from cysteine to phenylalanine. Left in the record is the CDR3 DNA by itself, 54 bases read in frame from the first base. Germline trimming amounts to 6 bases on V and 2 bases on J, with 16 as the count of junction bases outside the gene matches. The investigation overall reported the following: Clinical and demographic metadata were provided uncurated, with the amount varying by source and participant.

This clone has just one count. Its antigen has not been determined. Qualities for individual bases were not recorded, and no much larger clone is one base off. TCRbeta CDR3 regions were amplified from genomic DNA by means of the immunoSEQ Assay, a bias-controlled multiplex PCR. The authors' analysis ran thus. The number of nucleated cells in each sample was estimated by amplification of reference gene primers within the assay. To quantify the absolute abundance of each unique TCRbeta CDR3 rearrangement, sequence reads were collapsed and filtered. Productive Simpson clonality was computed per sample as the square root of Simpson's diversity index over productive rearrangements. The table was pulled from immuneACCESS by TCRdb, which kept in-frame rearrangements only. Such tables lose some clones; where checked, under half of the loss comes from unresolved V genes, and the rest has no known cause. That table gives V, J and clone size, and the DNA gave D and trimming. The sample profile shows more than 95,000 clones; approximately 90% of them were found once. The ten largest clones take up 7.5% to 8% of the sample.

Whole blood was collected in K2EDTA tubes by collaborating institutions according to the institutions' own protocols. For TCRbeta analysis, collaborators shipped samples as frozen whole blood, isolated PBMCs, or DNA extracted from either of those sample types. This TCR was recovered from a man aged 45 to 65 with acute or convalescent COVID-19. The rearrangement combines TRBV7-9 with TRBJ2-3, and TRBD1 matches 8 of the central bases. The sequencing input was peripheral blood. The CDR3 loop reads CASRGDRPLDPITDTQYF. The nucleotide sequence is given as TGTGCCAGCAGGGGGGACAGGCCCCTCGACCCAATCACAGATACGCAGTATTTT.